This T cell receptor beta chain was recovered during a study of OX40 agonist ivuxolimab in advanced cancers. Across the study: Participants could have had prior anti-PD-1, anti-PD-L1 or anti-CTLA-4 therapy, and less than 45% had some. Three patients got partial responses; one had hepatocellular carcinoma and two had cutaneous melanoma.

Study-wide points: In the 0.1-3.0 mg/kg groups, partial responders showed among the lowest expansion.

Details on this clone: What it recognizes is unknown.

TCRdb's table, derived via immunoSEQ multiplex PCR, lists solely in-frame clones and lacks some. Counted here are under 80,000 clones, about 90% occurring once; the ten biggest clones make up 0.7% to 1%. The CDR3 covers 14 residues. V dropped 5 bases and J dropped 2 bases, with 13 bases sitting between them. The V gene's germline CDR1 is SGHTA and CDR2 FQGTGA. With baseline, cycle 4 day 1, and cycle 7 day 1 as timepoints, blood was sampled. This chain joins TRBV7-3 and TRBJ2-7, with D perhaps being TRBD1 or TRBD2 (5 bases each). The sequences come from CD4+ or CD8+ T cells sorted from blood, collected in a trial of the OX40 agonist ivuxolimab. This receptor was taken from an adult with an advanced solid tumor such as melanoma, head and neck, liver or kidney cancer. Written as DNA, the CDR3 is TGTGCCAGCAGCCCCGGGCAGGGAGCCTACGAGCAGTACTTC. Encoded protein: CASSPGQGAYEQYF.